A few counts support the clone carrying this T cell receptor beta chain. The entry originates in a study of T-cell memory formation after mild COVID-19. A single record per CDR3 protein comes from TCRdb applying MiXCR to the 5' RACE reads. The repertoire holds roughly 51,000 distinct CDR3 sequences, with 5.5% to 7.5% as singletons. Germline CDR1 is MNHEY and CDR2 is SVGAGI. This CDR3 comprises 12 residues. V lost 6 bases and J lost 9, with 13 bases in between. The chain employs TRBV6-5 and TRBJ2-3; D not certain. Sequenced sample: PBMCs or a T cell subset sorted from them (not recorded which). This TCR was recovered from a man younger than 35 who had mild COVID-19 (a few samples of this study predate the infection). Cell type and time point are not known. The CDR3 spells CASSPGGRTQYF. DNA of the CDR3: TGTGCCAGCAGCCCCGGCGGTCGAACGCAGTATTTT.